The 15 T cell receptor beta chains presented below share a single source sample, sequenced in a study of T-cell reconstitution after alpha-beta-depleted transplantation in children. It was with unique molecular identifiers that the TCRbeta library was prepared. MiXCR, applied by TCRdb to the PCR reads, yields one record per CDR3 protein. This sample has 500,000 or so distinct CDR3 sequences, with about 31% found just once. The starting material was PBMCs from the stem cell graft donor, obtained from the stem cell graft. The receptors derive from a human donor who donated a stem cell graft to a child with aplastic anemia.

A few counts support this clonotype. The CDR3 loop is CASNRLAGLYEQYF. In nucleotides, the CDR3 is TGTGCCAGCAATCGACTAGCGGGACTCTACGAGCAGTACTTC. V gene TRBV7-2 combines with J gene TRBJ2-7; 11 nucleotides line up with TRBD2. The CDR3 is made up of 14 amino acids. Looked up from germline, CDR1 is SGHTA and CDR2 is FQGNSA. V lost 7 bases to trimming and J lost 3 bases; unmatched junction nucleotides: 5.

This clonotype has only a few counts. This chain joins TRBV11-2 and TRBJ2-2; 11 bases align to TRBD2. V lost 1 base, J lost 6 bases, and 10 bases stayed unmatched. The CDR3 is made up of 18 amino acids. Germline V lookup: CDR1 SGHAT, CDR2 FQNNGV. DNA for the CDR3: TGTGCCAGCAGCTTAGGGGGAGGGACTAGCGGAGGCTCCGGGGAGCTGTTTTTT. This encodes CASSLGGGTSGGSGELFF.

This clonotype was found many times. This chain uses TRBV27 with TRBJ2-3; 8 bases agree with TRBD2. CDR3 size: 14 residues. V lost 6 bases and J lost 3; bases outside the gene matches: 5. The germline V gene encodes CDR1 MNHEY and CDR2 SMNVEV (reference sequence). In DNA, the CDR3 is TGTGCCAGCAGCGGGGGGGGGGAGACAGATACGCAGTATTTT. Translation gives CASSGGGETDTQYF.

The chain is built from TRBV7-2 and TRBJ2-1; D ambiguous. CDR3 length: 13 amino acids. V was trimmed by 5 bases and J by 8 bases, leaving 13 bases between them. Germline-derived CDR1 and CDR2 are SGHTA and FQGNSA. Written as DNA, the CDR3 is TGTGCCAGCAGCCCCCTCCGATTCCATGAGCAGTTCTTC. Encoded protein: CASSPLRFHEQFF.

This clonotype was counted a few times. In DNA form, the CDR3 reads TGTGCCAGCAGCCGACGGGACAGAGACTACGAGCAGTACTTC. It yields the protein CASSRRDRDYEQYF. The genes are TRBV7-7 and TRBJ2-7, with TRBD1 identical over 7 bases. The CDR3 sequence is 14 residues long. J was trimmed by 3 bases and V by 5 bases; bases with no gene match: 7. Germline V gene lookup returns CDR1 SSHAT and CDR2 FNYEAQ (reference sequence).

This clonotype was seen a few times. This sequence joins TRBV7-9 and TRBJ1-2; TRBD1 agrees at 7 bases. Germline-derived CDR1 and CDR2 are SEHNR and FQNEAQ (reference sequence). J gave up 4 bases and V 1 base, and 6 bases lay outside the gene matches. This CDR3 comprises 15 residues. CDR3 bases: TGTGCCAGCAGCTTAGAGGGGGCGGCAGGCTATGGCTACACCTTC. Its translation is CASSLEGAAGYGYTF.

The V call is TRBV28, the J call TRBJ2-7, with 12 bases matching TRBD2. The junction had 9 bases not matched to a gene; V was cut back by 3 bases and J by 3 bases. This CDR3 region has 17 residues. Germline CDR1 is MDHEN and CDR2 is SYDVKM. The CDR3 spells CASSFRLAGASLYEQYF. CDR3 DNA sequence: TGTGCCAGCAGTTTTAGACTAGCGGGAGCGAGCCTCTACGAGCAGTACTTC.

V is TRBV7-2 and J is TRBJ1-5, with 8 positions matching TRBD1. Germline lookup yields CDR1 SGHTA and CDR2 FQGNSA. J was trimmed by 1 base and V by 5 bases; bases with no gene match: 4. There are 15 residues in the CDR3. CDR3 in DNA: TGTGCCAGCAGCCCCAGGGGGCGAAGCAATCAGCCCCAGCATTTT. It translates to CASSPRGRSNQPQHF.

This clonotype was seen more than once but under ten times. CDR3 in amino acids: CASSLSGLLEGSEQYV. The CDR3 region has the DNA TGTGCCAGCAGTCTCTCGGGACTTCTTGAGGGGTCCGAGCAGTACGTC. The chain has TRBV12-3 or TRBV12-4 and TRBJ2-7, with D possibly TRBD2 on 6 matching bases. The ends were cut back, 5 bases at V and 6 bases at J, with 23 bases in the middle. The CDR3 sequence is 16 residues long.

The J gene is TRBJ2-3, the V gene TRBV7-2; 10 bases line up with TRBD2. The CDR3 has 13 amino acids. V lost 1 base to trimming and J lost 11 bases; unmatched junction nucleotides: 3. CDR1 is SGHTA and CDR2 is FQGNSA in the germline V gene. The CDR3 protein is CASSLGQREGQYF. The CDR3, as DNA: TGTGCCAGCAGCTTAGGCCAGCGGGAGGGGCAGTATTTT.

The rearrangement links TRBV9 to TRBJ2-3; TRBD2 agrees at 7 bases. CDR1 and CDR2 (germline): SGDLS, YYNGEE. There are 16 residues in the CDR3. Trimming removed 4 bases from V and 2 bases from J; junction bases left unmatched: 10. The CDR3 nucleotides are TGTGCCAGCAGCTCCTACTGGCAGCGGGACACAGATACGCAGTATTTT. Protein sequence: CASSSYWQRDTDTQYF.

This chain connects TRBV6-5 to TRBJ2-5; perhaps TRBD2 as D (5 bases). CDR1 and CDR2 (germline): MNHEY, SVGAGI. V was pared by 2 bases and J by 2 bases, with 6 bases between. The CDR3 totals 13 residues. CDR3 DNA sequence: TGTGCCAGCAGTTACCGGGGACAAGAGACCCAGTACTTC. This encodes CASSYRGQETQYF.

This clonotype was observed a few times. The chain carries TRBV12-3 or TRBV12-4 and TRBJ2-6; tentative D call: TRBD1 (5 bases). The CDR3 consists of 16 residues. Deletions cut 3 bases from V and 3 bases from J, with 12 bases between. The CDR3 region has the DNA TGTGCCAGCAGTTTGAAAGGGGTTGGTGGGGCCAACGTCCTGACTTTC. Encoded protein: CASSLKGVGGANVLTF.

This clonotype was seen many times. This chain joins TRBV18 and TRBJ2-2, with D maybe TRBD1 (5 bases). Trimming removed 0 bases from V and 2 bases from J, with 16 bases in between. The CDR3 runs 18 residues. The germline gives CDR1 KGHSH, CDR2 LQKENI. CDR3 protein: CASSPPNMGPSNTGELFF. CDR3 sequence (DNA): TGTGCCAGCTCACCACCTAATATGGGGCCCAGCAACACCGGGGAGCTGTTTTTT.

The chain uses TRBV7-2 and TRBJ2-2; 8 bases are shared with TRBD2. CDR1 is SGHTA, CDR2 FQGNSA, per germline. The CDR3 has 16 amino acids. V lost 5 bases, J lost 4 bases, and 9 bases stayed unmatched. This CDR3 reads CASSHGLASGTGELFF. In nucleotides, the CDR3 is TGTGCCAGCAGCCACGGACTAGCCTCCGGCACCGGGGAGCTGTTTTTT.